Following are 23 T cell receptor beta chains from one sample sequenced in a study of cytomegalovirus exposure and HLA in healthy donors. With 60 Vbeta and 13 Jbeta primers, the PCR was carried out. Some clones are missing from TCRdb's copy, which holds only in-frame ones; the method was immunoSEQ multiplex PCR. Counted here are about 140,000 clones, roughly 73% occurring once; the ten biggest clones make up around 11%. The source material was PBMCs. Receptors originate from a man aged 18 to 35 in good health and CMV-seropositive.

V is TRBV29-1 and J is TRBJ2-7; 11 bases align to TRBD1. Germline trimming cut 6 bases from V and 0 bases from J; bases unmatched to any gene: 7. The CDR3 consists of 15 residues. Germline CDR1 is SQVTM and CDR2 is ANQGSEA. CDR3 DNA: TGCAGCGTCAGAAGCGGGACAGGGGGCTCCTACGAGCAGTACTTC. It codes for CSVRSGTGGSYEQYF.

The V gene is TRBV10-3, the J gene TRBJ1-5; D unclear. Per the germline V gene, CDR1 is ENHRY and CDR2 is SYGVKD. V was clipped by 3 bases and J by 0 bases, with 9 bases between them. There are 15 residues in the CDR3. The CDR3 reads CAISDQQSSNQPQHF. CDR3 DNA sequence: TGTGCCATCAGTGACCAACAGAGTAGCAATCAGCCCCAGCATTTT.

The genes are TRBV5-1 and TRBJ2-1; a weak D match, TRBD1 (5 bases). The length of the CDR3 is 16 residues. Germline V gene data show CDR1 as SGHRS and CDR2 as YFSETQ. The V end was cut by 3 bases, the J end by 0 bases, with 13 bases between. The CDR3 reads CASSSGGASSYNEQFF. CDR3 in DNA: TGCGCCAGCAGCTCGGGTGGGGCCTCCTCCTACAATGAGCAGTTCTTC.

The chain couples TRBV10-3 to TRBJ2-3; possible D gene TRBD2, 5 bases. Trimming left V 0 bases short and J 5 bases short, with 6 bases between. Germline CDR1 is ENHRY and CDR2 is SYGVKD. The CDR3 extends over 13 amino acids. DNA for the CDR3: TGTGCCATCAGTGAGTCAGGGAGAGATACGCAGTATTTT. Amino acid sequence: CAISESGRDTQYF.

J is TRBJ2-3 and V is TRBV2, with 7 nucleotides matching TRBD1. The CDR3 spans 15 residues. The trim removed 6 bases at V and 0 bases at J, leaving 6 bases unmatched. Germline V gene sequence: CDR1 SNHLY, CDR2 FYNNEI. CDR3 nucleotides: TGTGCCAGCAGGAGCAGGGACAGAAGCACAGATACGCAGTATTTT. It yields the protein CASRSRDRSTDTQYF.

The chain joins TRBV6-7 to TRBJ1-2; possibly TRBD1 for D (5 bases). TRBV6-7 is known as an ORF, though its function is uncertain. This CDR3 comprises 14 residues. V was trimmed by 0 bases and J by 7 bases, leaving 12 bases between them. The CDR3 DNA reads as TGTGCCAGCAGTTACTCGATGGGGGGGTCTGGCTACACCTTC. Protein product: CASSYSMGGSGYTF.

In this sample, this clone turned up a few times. The chain has TRBV27 and TRBJ2-7; 14 bases are shared with TRBD2. The junction had 4 bases not matched to a gene; V was cut back by 6 bases and J by 3 bases. CDR3 size: 15 residues. Germline CDR1 reads MNHEY; CDR2 reads SMNVEV (reference sequence). The CDR3 protein is CASRQGTSGSYEQYF. The CDR3 DNA sequence: TGTGCCAGCAGACAAGGGACTAGCGGGAGCTACGAGCAGTACTTC.

The CDR3 region is CASSTGQNTEAFF. DNA for the CDR3: TGTGCCAGCAGCACGGGACAGAACACTGAAGCTTTCTTT. The chain joins TRBV7-3 to TRBJ1-1, with a possible D match to TRBD1 (6 bases). Trimming stripped 5 bases from V and 1 base from J, with 8 bases between. CDR1 is SGHTA and CDR2 is FQGTGA in the germline V gene. This CDR3 comprises 13 residues.

CDR3 sequence (DNA): TGTGCCAGCAGCGATCGTTCAGGGATGGGGACCCAGTACTTC. Translated: CASSDRSGMGTQYF. The chain is built from TRBV28 and TRBJ2-5, with D maybe TRBD1 (5 bases). Germline V gene lookup returns CDR1 MDHEN and CDR2 SYDVKM. Trimming shortened V by 6 bases and J by 7 bases, and 18 bases separated the two germline ends. The CDR3 totals 14 residues.

As to this clone: Other DNA sequences in the sample encode the same CDR3. This chain joins TRBV15 and TRBJ1-1; no reliable D call. CDR1 and CDR2 (germline): LNHNV, YYDKDF (reference sequence). CDR3 length: 13 amino acids. Trimming took off 2 bases at V and 4 bases at J, with 8 bases between the two ends. The CDR3 coding sequence is TGTGCCACCAGCAGAAGAGGCGGCACTGAAGCTTTCTTT. Its protein product is CATSRRGGTEAFF.

The CDR3 DNA is TGCGCCAGCAGTGACAGGGAAGAGACCCAGTACTTC. Protein product: CASSDREETQYF. The genes are TRBV10-2 and TRBJ2-5, with D tentatively TRBD1 (5 bases). The germline V gene encodes CDR1 WSHSY and CDR2 SAAADI. There are 12 residues in the CDR3. Trimming cost V 3 bases and J 3 bases, with 5 bases left between them.

The J gene is TRBJ1-1, the V gene TRBV6-6, with a possible D match to TRBD1 (5 bases). V lost 7 bases, J lost 2 bases, and 14 bases lay in between. The CDR3 runs 14 residues. Per the germline V gene, CDR1 is MNHNY and CDR2 is SVGAGI (reference sequence). The CDR3 sequence is CASINRGTNTEAFF. CDR3 DNA: TGTGCCAGCATCAACCGGGGGACTAACACTGAAGCTTTCTTT.

This chain links TRBV9 with TRBJ2-7, with 8 bases that match TRBD2. Germline V gene data show CDR1 as SGDLS and CDR2 as YYNGEE. V trimming: 3 bases; J trimming: 6 bases; junction bases outside the gene matches: 8. The CDR3 runs 14 residues. The CDR3 DNA is TGTGCCAGCAGCGCGACCGGGACTAGTTGCGAGCAGTACTTC. This sequence encodes CASSATGTSCEQYF.

This chain uses TRBV7-2 with TRBJ2-5; 7 bases line up with TRBD2. The CDR3 covers 14 residues. V gave up 5 bases and J gave up 5 bases; unmatched junction bases: 8. Looked up from germline, CDR1 is SGHTA and CDR2 is FQGNSA. CDR3 protein: CASSTGRAGETQYF. CDR3 nucleotide sequence: TGTGCCAGCAGCACCGGACGAGCGGGGGAGACCCAGTACTTC. The entire variable domain, with the rest obtained from reference TRBV7-2 and TRBJ2-5, is as follows: GAGVSQSPSNKVTEKGKDVELRCDPISGHTALYWYRQSLGQGLEFLIYFQGNSAPDKSGLPSDRFSAERTGGSVSTLTIQRTQQEDSAVYLCASSTGRAGETQYFGPGTRLLVL.

This clone showed up just a few times. The chain has TRBV21-1 and TRBJ1-2. TRBV21-1 is given as a pseudogene. The length of the CDR3 is 14 residues. This chain's CDR3 is CASSKATGLRGYTF. The CDR3 nucleotides are TGTGCCAGCAGCAAAGCCACGGGATTGCGTGGCTACACCTTC.

This clone appeared a single time. The V call is TRBV6-6, the J call TRBJ2-5; possibly TRBD2 for D (5 bases). The V gene lost 6 bases and the J gene lost 3 bases, with 11 bases spanning the gap. The CDR3 spans 13 residues. CDR1 is MNHNY, CDR2 SVGAGI, per germline (reference sequence). Here the CDR3 reads CASRGSWEETQYF. Written as DNA, the CDR3 is TGTGCCAGCAGGGGGAGTTGGGAAGAGACCCAGTACTTC.

V gene TRBV6-4 combines with J gene TRBJ1-3; D unclear. Trimming cost V 6 bases and J 0 bases, with 21 bases left between them. From germline, CDR1 is MRHNA and CDR2 SNTAGT. The CDR3 runs to 18 residues. CDR3 residues: CASRTTRLDCPSGNTIYF. The CDR3 DNA reads as TGTGCCAGCAGAACAACGCGCTTAGACTGCCCCTCTGGAAACACCATATATTTT.

The chain links TRBV29-1 to TRBJ2-5; D may be TRBD2 (6 bases). The V and J ends lost 7 bases and 1 base respectively, with 13 bases between them. CDR1 is SQVTM, CDR2 ANQGSEA, per germline. This CDR3 has 13 amino acids. The CDR3 DNA reads as TGCAGCGGGGAGGAGGGATCCCAAGAGACCCAGTACTTC. This sequence encodes CSGEEGSQETQYF.

The table lists this clone with a count of one. The chain joins TRBV19 to TRBJ2-2, with a possible D match to TRBD2 (5 bases). V lost 10 bases and J 6 bases, leaving 9 bases between the germline ends. The germline CDR1 and CDR2 sequences are LNHDA and SQIVND (reference sequence). The CDR3 contains 11 residues. The chain's CDR3 is CAMGVAGELFF. Here the CDR3 DNA reads TGTGCCATGGGAGTCGCCGGGGAGCTGTTTTTT.

The V and J genes are TRBV4-2 and TRBJ2-7; TRBD1 matches 7 bases. After removal of 4 bases from V and 5 bases from J, the junction contained 11 bases not matched to a gene. Germline V lookup: CDR1 LGHNA, CDR2 YNFKEQ. CDR3 size: 15 residues. The CDR3 DNA is TGTGCCAGCAGCCTGACAGGGTTGGGAGACGACGAGCAGTACTTC. Amino acids: CASSLTGLGDDEQYF.

In its sample, this clone was seen once. The rearrangement uses TRBV4-2 and TRBJ1-4, with D unresolved. The germline gives CDR1 LGHNA, CDR2 YNFKEQ. The CDR3 spans 16 residues. V lost 0 bases to trimming and J lost 0 bases, with 8 bases between them. The chain's CDR3 is CASSQEPRSTNEKLFF. As DNA, the CDR3 is TGTGCCAGCAGCCAAGAGCCCAGGTCAACTAATGAAAAACTGTTTTTT.

This clone was found a few times. The genes are TRBV18 and TRBJ2-3; weak D call: TRBD2 (5 bases). Germline CDR1 is KGHSH and CDR2 is LQKENI. CDR3 length: 14 residues. Trimming pared 6 bases from V and 2 bases from J, leaving 12 bases between. CDR3 loop: CASSRGPNTDTQYF. The CDR3 DNA reads TGTGCCAGCTCTCGAGGGCCGAACACAGATACGCAGTATTTT.

This chain joins TRBV19 and TRBJ2-2, with 14 bases fitting TRBD2. Germline V gene data show CDR1 as LNHDA and CDR2 as SQIVND (reference sequence). The CDR3 extends over 16 amino acids. J gave up 6 bases and V 6 bases, and 6 bases lay outside the gene matches. The CDR3 coding sequence is TGTGCCAGTAGCCGGAAGACTAGCGGGAGGGCCGGGGAGCTGTTTTTT. Protein: CASSRKTSGRAGELFF. The full variable domain, in which reference TRBV19 and TRBJ2-2 provide the parts outside the CDR3, is DGGITQSPKYLFRKEGQNVTLSCEQNLNHDAMYWYRQDPGQGLRLIYYSQIVNDFQKGDIAEGYSVSREKKESFPLTVTSAQKNPTAFYLCASSRKTSGRAGELFFGEGSRLTVL.